The 30 T cell receptor beta chains given below trace back to one sample, sequenced in a study of blood T cells in healthy people across ages. Sample-barcoded 5' priming and a J-beta primer mix drove a second PCR of about 7 to 12 cycles. TCRdb reanalysed the 5' RACE reads using MiXCR and keeps one entry per CDR3 protein. Among roughly 1.7 million distinct CDR3 sequences listed, 34% were seen once. Material for sequencing was blood. Receptor source: a woman aged 25 to 45 in good health.

This clonotype was seen more than once but under ten times. This chain joins TRBV9 and TRBJ2-1; D remains unclear. V dropped 4 bases and J dropped 9 bases, with 14 bases sitting between them. The V gene's germline CDR1 is SGDLS and CDR2 YYNGEE. This CDR3 contains 13 residues. CDR3 in DNA: TGTGCCAGCAGCTCCCTTAGTGTGGGTGAGCAGTTCTTC. Its protein is CASSSLSVGEQFF.

The chain combines TRBV5-1 with TRBJ2-1; 10 bases line up with TRBD2. The CDR3 runs 18 residues. V was pared by 2 bases and J by 5 bases, with 13 bases of the junction left unmatched. The germline V gene encodes CDR1 SGHRS and CDR2 YFSETQ. CDR3: CASSLTLSGGGFNNEQFF. The CDR3 nucleotides read TGCGCCAGCAGCTTAACTCTGAGCGGGGGGGGCTTCAACAATGAGCAGTTCTTC.

V usage is TRBV28 and J usage is TRBJ1-1; D unclear. The germline gives CDR1 MDHEN, CDR2 SYDVKM. CDR3 length equals 16 residues. V gave up 3 bases and J gave up 0 bases, with 14 bases separating them. In DNA form, the CDR3 reads TGTGCCAGCAGTTTTATTAGAGCCGGAGTGAACACTGAAGCTTTCTTT. This gives the protein CASSFIRAGVNTEAFF.

This chain joins TRBV7-9 and TRBJ2-1; 12 nucleotides line up with TRBD2. The V gene's germline CDR1 is SEHNR and CDR2 FQNEAQ (reference sequence). Trimming took 5 bases from V and 5 from J; bases not matched to a gene: 7. CDR3 length: 16 residues. In DNA, the CDR3 is TGTGCCAGCAGCCTTCGGACTAGCGGGGTGAACAATGAGCAGTTCTTC. Residues: CASSLRTSGVNNEQFF.

This clonotype has just a few counts. The genes are TRBV19 and TRBJ2-1; D may be TRBD1 or TRBD2 (5 bases each). The CDR3 runs to 14 residues. Trimming cost V 4 bases and J 4 bases, with 11 bases left between them. The germline V gene has CDR1 LNHDA and CDR2 SQIVND (reference sequence). For the CDR3, the DNA is TGTGCCAGTAGTAAGGTGGGACCTTACAATGAGCAGTTCTTC. It yields the protein CASSKVGPYNEQFF.

This sequence joins TRBV20-1 and TRBJ1-6; 9 nucleotides match TRBD1. This CDR3 has 18 residues. Per the germline V gene, CDR1 is DFQATT and CDR2 is SNEGSKA (reference sequence). V was clipped by 4 bases and J by 1 base; unmatched bases: 11. The CDR3: CSATGTGLPSSYNSPLHF. DNA of the CDR3: TGCAGTGCTACCGGGACAGGGCTCCCGAGTTCCTATAATTCACCCCTCCACTTT.

The genes are TRBV28 and TRBJ2-7, with 11 nucleotides matching TRBD2. The CDR3 has 16 amino acids. V was clipped by 1 base and J by 2 bases; unmatched bases: 4. Germline V gene sequence: CDR1 MDHEN, CDR2 SYDVKM. The DNA of the CDR3 is TGTGCCAGCAGTTTATTCACTAGCGGGGGCACCTACGAGCAGTACTTC. Amino acids: CASSLFTSGGTYEQYF.

The CDR3 here is CASSPRGGQGNEQFF. Written as DNA, the CDR3 is TGCGCCAGCAGCCCCCGCGGGGGGCAAGGCAATGAGCAGTTCTTC. V is TRBV4-1 and J is TRBJ2-1; 8 nucleotides line up with TRBD2. Per germline, CDR1 MGHRA and CDR2 YSYEKL. The CDR3 sequence is 15 residues long. J gave up 6 bases and V 4 bases, and 8 bases lay outside the gene matches.

This clonotype was picked up a small number of times. The rearrangement joins TRBV11-2 to TRBJ2-7, with D possibly matching TRBD1 (6 bases). The germline V and J ends were trimmed by 8 bases and 5 bases, with 16 bases remaining between them. The CDR3 length is 13 residues. Germline V CDR1 and CDR2: SGHAT, FQNNGV. The CDR3 DNA sequence: TGTGCCAGCGGCTGGGGGCGACCGAACGAGCAGTACTTC. Amino acids: CASGWGRPNEQYF.

The J gene is TRBJ1-1, the V gene TRBV2, with D unresolved. CDR1 SNHLY and CDR2 FYNNEI come from the germline V gene. CDR3 length: 13 residues. V was clipped by 4 bases and J by 5 bases, with 11 bases between them. CDR3 in amino acids: CASSGFVGTEAFF. The CDR3 nucleotides read TGTGCCAGCAGTGGGTTTGTGGGGACTGAAGCTTTCTTT.

The V gene is TRBV20-1, the J gene TRBJ2-2, with D maybe TRBD1 (5 bases). Germline assignment: CDR1 DFQATT and CDR2 SNEGSKA (reference sequence). CDR3 length equals 15 residues. Trimming left V 6 bases short and J 2 bases short, with 16 bases between. CDR3 sequence reads: CSARRGRHNTGELFF. The CDR3 DNA follows: TGCAGTGCCCGAAGGGGCAGACATAACACCGGGGAGCTGTTTTTT.

This clonotype came up a few times. The chain links TRBV20-1 to TRBJ2-5; 8 bases are a match to TRBD1. Germline trimming cut 5 bases from V and 5 bases from J; bases unmatched to any gene: 10. CDR1 and CDR2 (germline): DFQATT, SNEGSKA (reference sequence). The CDR3 length is 14 residues. CDR3 sequence: CSAEQGAKWETQYF. DNA of the CDR3: TGCAGTGCTGAGCAGGGGGCGAAATGGGAGACCCAGTACTTC.

The V and J genes are TRBV20-1 and TRBJ2-3; 7 positions agree with TRBD2. The CDR3 is made up of 14 amino acids. The germline gives CDR1 DFQATT, CDR2 SNEGSKA (reference sequence). Trimming at V came to 3 bases and at J to 3 bases, leaving 6 bases not matched to a gene. Written as DNA, the CDR3 is TGCAGTGCTAGTCGACGTAGCGGGACAGATACGCAGTATTTT. Its protein product is CSASRRSGTDTQYF.

V usage is TRBV24-1 and J usage is TRBJ2-2; no clear D. Per the germline V gene, CDR1 is KGHDR and CDR2 is SFDVKD. This CDR3 region has 13 residues. V was pared by 3 bases and J by 5 bases, with 6 bases between. The DNA for the CDR3 is TGTGCCACCAGTGATCGAGGTACCGGGGAGCTGTTTTTT. Translation gives CATSDRGTGELFF.

V gene TRBV2 combines with J gene TRBJ1-2; D is possibly TRBD1 (6 bases). The V gene lost 7 bases and the J gene lost 0 bases, with 15 bases spanning the gap. The germline CDR1 and CDR2 sequences are SNHLY and FYNNEI. This CDR3 spans 15 amino acids. CDR3 residues: CASKDSFLANYGYTF. The CDR3 DNA reads as TGTGCCAGCAAGGACAGTTTCCTAGCTAACTATGGCTACACCTTC.

For this clonotype: An end of the junction does not agree with germline; a read error may underlie this. The chain joins TRBV2 to TRBJ1-2, with unresolved D. Germline V gives CDR1 SNHLY, CDR2 FYNNEI. CDR3 length equals 14 residues. CDR3 bases: TGTGCCGGCAGTGAAAGGGCAGCGCGCTATGGCTACACCTTC. Translating gives CAGSERAARYGYTF.

This clonotype was seen only a few times. J is TRBJ2-5 and V is TRBV20-1; possibly TRBD1 for D (5 bases). The J call may be faulty, since TRBJ2-7 better matches the DNA end. CDR3 length equals 11 residues. CDR1 is DFQATT and CDR2 is SNEGSKA in the germline V gene (reference sequence). CDR3 residues: CRLNLGDEQYF. CDR3 nucleotides: TGCAGACTTAACCTAGGGGACGAGCAGTACTTC.

This rearrangement joins TRBV20-1 to TRBJ2-3; 7 bases map to TRBD2. Trimming at V came to 6 bases and at J to 8 bases, leaving 11 bases not matched to a gene. The length of the CDR3 is 13 residues. Germline CDR1 DFQATT, CDR2 SNEGSKA (reference sequence). CDR3 region: CSASSAGVGTQYF. Written as DNA, the CDR3 is TGCAGTGCGAGCTCGGCGGGGGTGGGTACGCAGTATTTT.

The chain carries TRBV6-5 and TRBJ2-7; no clear D gene. Trimming pared 2 bases from V and 2 bases from J, leaving 13 bases between. This CDR3 has 15 residues. CDR1 and CDR2 (germline): MNHEY, SVGAGI. CDR3 protein: CASSYGSSSTYEQYF. Here the CDR3 DNA reads TGTGCCAGCAGTTACGGGTCATCCTCCACCTACGAGCAGTACTTC.

This clonotype showed up just a few times. V and J are TRBV7-8 and TRBJ1-2; no clear D. V was shortened by 3 bases and J by 0 bases, with 14 bases between the two germline ends. This CDR3 region has 16 residues. Germline lookup yields CDR1 SGHVS and CDR2 FQNEAQ. CDR3 coding DNA: TGTGCCAGCAGCTTCACCGGAGATAAACCTAACTATGGCTACACCTTC. It yields the protein CASSFTGDKPNYGYTF.

There are a few counts of this clonotype. V gene TRBV6-4 combines with J gene TRBJ2-6; no clear D. Germline V CDR1 and CDR2: MRHNA, SNTAGT. Between the trimmed V and J ends, which lost 0 bases and 0 bases, there was a span of 3 bases. The CDR3 has 15 amino acids. CDR3 DNA sequence: TGTGCCAGCAGTGACTCCAACTCTGGGGCCAACGTCCTGACTTTC. Its translation: CASSDSNSGANVLTF.

As concerns this clonotype: Germline is not matched at one junction end, which may reflect a read error. This chain uses TRBV7-2 with TRBJ2-3; D may be TRBD1 or TRBD2 (6 bases each). The CDR3 length is 14 residues. Germline V gene data show CDR1 as SGHTA and CDR2 as FQGNSA. The CDR3 DNA sequence: TGTGTCAGCTTCAGGGGCGGGGCGGGAGATACGCAGTATTTT. It yields the protein CVSFRGGAGDTQYF. The full variable domain, its missing parts supplied by reference TRBV7-2 and TRBJ2-3, is GAGVSQSPSNKVTEKGKDVELRCDPISGHTALYWYRQSLGQGLEFLIYFQGNSAPDKSGLPSDRFSAERTGGSVSTLTIQRTQQEDSAVYLCVSFRGGAGDTQYFGPGTRLTVL.

This chain uses TRBV20-1 with TRBJ2-7, with unresolved D. The CDR3 has 15 amino acids. Germline CDR1 DFQATT, CDR2 SNEGSKA (reference sequence). V was clipped by 2 bases and J by 5 bases, with 19 bases between them. The CDR3 sequence is CSARTPLSTRHEQYF. The CDR3, as DNA: TGCAGTGCTAGAACCCCACTCTCGACTCGTCACGAGCAGTACTTC.

To note about this clonotype: This may come from a read error, since a much larger clone is one base off. The genes are TRBV10-3 and TRBJ1-1, with D perhaps matching TRBD1 (6 bases). With 4 bases removed from V and 0 bases from J, the gap between germline ends came to 9 bases. This CDR3 comprises 14 residues. CDR1 ENHRY and CDR2 SYGVKD come from the germline V gene. CDR3 nucleotides: TGTGCCATCAGTGGACAGGCCCTGAACACTGAAGCTTTCTTT. Protein sequence: CAISGQALNTEAFF.

About this clonotype: This may be a read error: a much more frequent sequence differs by one nucleotide. The V call is TRBV29-1, the J call TRBJ2-1; TRBD1 matches 8 bases. The germline gives CDR1 SQVTM, CDR2 ANQGSEA. With 3 bases clipped from V and 5 bases from J, the junction kept 3 bases outside the gene matches. The CDR3 is 13 amino acids. The DNA for the CDR3 is TGCAGCGTTGACAGGGGGCCAAACAATGAGCAGTTCTTC. Translation gives CSVDRGPNNEQFF.

In its sample, this clonotype was seen a few times. The chain combines TRBV6-5 with TRBJ1-5; D ambiguous. Germline V gene lookup returns CDR1 MNHEY and CDR2 SVGAGI. This CDR3 region has 17 residues. Trimming removed 4 bases at V and 2 bases at J, with 18 bases between. The CDR3 bases are TGTGCCAGCAGTTCTGTTATGACCGCTTCAGGCAATCAGCCCCAGCATTTT. It specifies CASSSVMTASGNQPQHF.

The J gene is TRBJ2-1, the V gene TRBV5-5, with 7 bases identical to TRBD2. Losses at the gene ends were 1 base for V and 8 bases for J; bases not matched to a gene: 3. Germline V gene lookup returns CDR1 SGHKS and CDR2 YYEKEE (reference sequence). This CDR3 spans 13 amino acids. CDR3 bases: TGTGCCAGCAGCTTGACAGCGGGACATGAGCAGTTCTTC. It codes for CASSLTAGHEQFF. Looking up the rest from reference TRBV5-5 and TRBJ2-1 gives the full variable domain: DAGVTQSPTHLIKTRGQQVTLRCSPISGHKSVSWYQQVLGQGPQFIFQYYEKEERGRGNFPDRFSARQFPNYSSELNVNALLLGDSALYLCASSLTAGHEQFFGPGTRLTVL.

The chain recombines TRBV6-2 or TRBV6-3 with TRBJ2-5, with 7 bases matching TRBD2. Germline V gene sequence: CDR1 MNHEY, CDR2 SVGEGT. The CDR3 runs to 16 residues. V trimming: 2 bases; J trimming: 9 bases; junction bases outside the gene matches: 15. The CDR3 is CASSYQGLLMGGAQYF. CDR3 nucleotides: TGTGCCAGCAGTTACCAGGGACTTCTAATGGGGGGGGCCCAGTACTTC.

The V gene is TRBV5-5, the J gene TRBJ2-3; D uncertain. The V end was cut by 5 bases, the J end by 6 bases, with 25 bases between. The CDR3 spans 17 residues. Germline lookup yields CDR1 SGHKS and CDR2 YYEKEE (reference sequence). The CDR3 sequence: CASSQDLERILKDTQYF. As DNA, the CDR3 is TGTGCCAGCAGTCAAGATTTGGAGCGCATTCTCAAGGATACGCAGTATTTT.

This clonotype occurred a few times. The rearrangement links TRBV7-9 to TRBJ2-1; D perhaps matches TRBD2 (5 bases). The V gene lost 7 bases and the J gene lost 9 bases, with 19 bases spanning the gap. The germline V gene has CDR1 SEHNR and CDR2 FQNEAQ (reference sequence). The CDR3 spans 14 residues. CDR3 DNA sequence: TGTGCCAGCACCCCTCCCGGTAGCGCATCTGAGCAGTTCTTC. Amino acid sequence: CASTPPGSASEQFF.